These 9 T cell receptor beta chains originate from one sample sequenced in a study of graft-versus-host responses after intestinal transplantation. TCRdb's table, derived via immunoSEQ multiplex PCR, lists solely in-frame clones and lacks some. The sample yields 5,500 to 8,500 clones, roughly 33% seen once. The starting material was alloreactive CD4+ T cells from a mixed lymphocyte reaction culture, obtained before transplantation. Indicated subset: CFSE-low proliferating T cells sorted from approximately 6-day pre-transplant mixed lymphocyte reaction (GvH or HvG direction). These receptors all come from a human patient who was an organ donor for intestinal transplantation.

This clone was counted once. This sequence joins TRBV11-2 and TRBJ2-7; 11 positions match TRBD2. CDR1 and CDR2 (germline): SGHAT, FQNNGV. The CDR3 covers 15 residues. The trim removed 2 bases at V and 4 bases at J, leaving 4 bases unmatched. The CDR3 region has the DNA TGTGCCAGCAGCTTACCCGGGACTAGCGGTTACGAGCAGTACTTC. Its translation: CASSLPGTSGYEQYF. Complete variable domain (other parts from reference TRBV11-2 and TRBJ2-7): EAGVAQSPRYKIIEKRQSVAFWCNPISGHATLYWYQQILGQGPKLLIQFQNNGVVDDSQLPKDRFSAERLKGVDSTLKIQPAKLEDSAVYLCASSLPGTSGYEQYFGPGTRLTVT.

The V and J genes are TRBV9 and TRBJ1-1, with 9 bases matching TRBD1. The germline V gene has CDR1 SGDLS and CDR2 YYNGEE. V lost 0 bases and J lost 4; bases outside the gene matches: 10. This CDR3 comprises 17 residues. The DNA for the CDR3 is TGTGCCAGCAGCGTAGAACCTGGGACAGGGTCGGGCACTGAAGCTTTCTTT. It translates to CASSVEPGTGSGTEAFF. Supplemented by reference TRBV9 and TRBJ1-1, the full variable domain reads DSGVTQTPKHLITATGQRVTLRCSPRSGDLSVYWYQQSLDQGLQFLIQYYNGEERAKGNILERFSAQQFPDLHSELNLSSLELGDSALYFCASSVEPGTGSGTEAFFGQGTRLTVV.

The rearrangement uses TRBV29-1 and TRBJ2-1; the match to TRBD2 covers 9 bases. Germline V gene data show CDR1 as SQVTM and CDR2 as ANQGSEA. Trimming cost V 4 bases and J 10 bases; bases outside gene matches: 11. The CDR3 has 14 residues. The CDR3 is CSVGSGGRRGEQFF. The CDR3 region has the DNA TGCAGCGTTGGCAGCGGGGGGCGGCGTGGGGAGCAGTTCTTC.

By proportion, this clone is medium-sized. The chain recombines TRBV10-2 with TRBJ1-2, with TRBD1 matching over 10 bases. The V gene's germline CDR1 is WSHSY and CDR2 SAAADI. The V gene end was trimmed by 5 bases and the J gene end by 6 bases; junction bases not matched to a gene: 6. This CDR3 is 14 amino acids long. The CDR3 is CASSNRDRGDGYTF. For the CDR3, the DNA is TGCGCCAGCAGTAACCGGGACAGGGGAGATGGCTACACCTTC.

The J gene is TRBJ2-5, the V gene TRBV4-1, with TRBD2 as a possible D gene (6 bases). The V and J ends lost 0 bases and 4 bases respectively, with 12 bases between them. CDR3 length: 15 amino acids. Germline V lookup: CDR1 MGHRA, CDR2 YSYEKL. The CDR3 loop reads CASSQDPGGGETQYF. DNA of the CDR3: TGCGCCAGCAGCCAAGATCCTGGGGGAGGAGAGACCCAGTACTTC.

Written as DNA, the CDR3 is TGCGCCAGCAGCCCCAAAACTAGCGGGTGGACCCAGTACTTC. This sequence encodes CASSPKTSGWTQYF. This rearrangement joins TRBV4-1 to TRBJ2-5; 9 bases are a match to TRBD2. The J segment lost 7 bases and the V segment lost 4 bases, leaving 7 bases of the junction unmatched. The CDR3 is made up of 14 amino acids. The V gene's germline CDR1 is MGHRA and CDR2 YSYEKL.

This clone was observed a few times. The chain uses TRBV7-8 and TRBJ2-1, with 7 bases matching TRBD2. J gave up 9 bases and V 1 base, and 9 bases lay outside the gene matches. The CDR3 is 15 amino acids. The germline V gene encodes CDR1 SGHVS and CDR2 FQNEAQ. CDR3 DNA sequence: TGTGCCAGCAGCTTAGGGGGGACTATCCGTAGTGAGCAGTTCTTC. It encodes CASSLGGTIRSEQFF.

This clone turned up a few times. The CDR3 loop reads CASSYKLGAAGNTIYF. The CDR3 DNA is TGTGCCAGCAGCTACAAGCTGGGGGCAGCGGGAAACACCATATATTTT. The V call is TRBV6-6, the J call TRBJ1-3; D is possibly TRBD1 (6 bases). The CDR3 loop spans 16 amino acids. The germline gives CDR1 MNHNY, CDR2 SVGAGI (reference sequence). V lost 6 bases and J 4 bases, leaving 19 bases between the germline ends.

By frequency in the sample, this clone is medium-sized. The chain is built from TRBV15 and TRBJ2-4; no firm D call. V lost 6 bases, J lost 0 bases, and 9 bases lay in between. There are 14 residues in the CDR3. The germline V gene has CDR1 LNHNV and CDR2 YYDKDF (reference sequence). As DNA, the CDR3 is TGTGCCACCAGTCCCCGTCTAGCCAAAAACATTCAGTACTTC. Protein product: CATSPRLAKNIQYF.